Each of the 3 T cell receptor beta chains below was sequenced from the same sample in a study of PD-1 blockade in classical Hodgkin lymphoma. TCRdb keeps only in-frame clones here, not all; method: immunoSEQ multiplex PCR. The table has tens of thousands of clones, about 80% seen once; the top ten hold roughly 40%. In every patient, relapse followed autologous stem cell transplantation, while exposure to brentuximab vedotin differed. The sample here was peripheral blood mononuclear cells (PBMCs), taken before the second cycle of nivolumab. The receptors shown here come from a human donor with classical Hodgkin lymphoma.

The CDR3 region has the DNA TGTGCCAGCAGCGTAGGAGTGGGCACAGATACGCAGTATTTT. This gives the protein CASSVGVGTDTQYF. V is TRBV9 and J is TRBJ2-3; the D is unclear. Germline V lookup: CDR1 SGDLS, CDR2 YYNGEE. Trimming removed 0 bases at V and 1 base at J, with 6 bases between. This CDR3 comprises 14 residues.

The V call is TRBV6-6, the J call TRBJ1-1; D is uncertain. The V end was cut by 3 bases, the J end by 5 bases, with 13 bases between. Germline values: CDR1 MNHNY, CDR2 SVGAGI (reference sequence). The CDR3 is 14 residues long. CDR3: CASSYSKGGTEAFF. CDR3 DNA sequence: TGTGCCAGCAGTTATTCTAAGGGAGGGACTGAAGCTTTCTTT.

This clone was counted a single time. The chain uses TRBV7-2 and TRBJ2-5; D unresolved. This CDR3 has 11 amino acids. V was cut by 2 bases and J by 5 bases, with 3 bases left in between. In germline, CDR1 is SGHTA, CDR2 FQGNSA. Here the CDR3 DNA reads TGTGCCAGCAGCTTAAAGGAGACCCAGTACTTC. Amino acids: CASSLKETQYF.